This TCR beta chain was recorded in a study of cytomegalovirus exposure and HLA in healthy donors. The PCR employed 60 Vbeta primers together with 13 Jbeta primers. TCRdb's table, derived via immunoSEQ multiplex PCR, lists solely in-frame clones and lacks some. Of 150,000 to 200,000 clones detected, 60% to 85% appear once; the ten largest clones hold roughly 7.4%. Germline-derived CDR1 and CDR2 are LGHNA and YNFKEQ. V gave up 0 bases and J gave up 6 bases, with 13 bases separating them. The CDR3 spans 15 residues. This chain links TRBV4-2 with TRBJ2-3, with D unclear. Input material: PBMCs. The clonotype originates from a male donor in good health and CMV-seropositive. This CDR3 is CASSQDSVESDTQYF. The CDR3 DNA reads as TGTGCCAGCAGCCAAGATTCGGTTGAGTCCGATACGCAGTATTTT.